This TCR beta chain originates from a study of blood T cell repertoires in COVID-19. Overall study context: The study drew acute and convalescent COVID-19 samples from the United States, Italy and Spain. T cells, B-cell-depleted T cells, or PBMCs supplied cDNA or gDNA.

Clones were sequenced by immunoSEQ multiplex PCR, and TCRdb holds only the in-frame ones, with some missing. The profile covers approximately 300,000 clones, with around 90% appearing a single time and roughly 6.7% taken by the ten largest. V lost 4 bases to trimming and J lost 4 bases, with 10 bases between them. This CDR3 region has 13 residues. CDR1 is MNHEY, CDR2 SVGAGI, per germline. This clone appeared a few times. This receptor was identified in a man aged 18 to 35 who had recovered from COVID-19. Sequenced input: peripheral blood. The rearrangement links TRBV6-5 to TRBJ1-2; D unclear. The CDR3 here is CASSFEGSYGYTF. The CDR3 DNA sequence: TGTGCCAGCAGTTTCGAGGGAAGCTATGGCTACACCTTC.